The 26 T cell receptor beta chains given below trace back to one sample, sequenced in a study of CD8+ T cells in alopecia areata. Following RNA extraction, reverse transcription yielded cDNA that acted as the sequencing template. TCRdb keeps only in-frame clones here, not all; method: immunoSEQ multiplex PCR. Altogether over 150,000 clones are present, more than 50% being singletons, with the ten largest covering approximately 4.9%. The sample taken for sequencing was CD8+ T cells sorted from blood. The receptors here all came from a human donor in good health.

This clone was seen more than once but under ten times. J is TRBJ2-3 and V is TRBV29-1, with D maybe TRBD2 (7 bases). CDR1 and CDR2 from the germline V gene are SQVTM and ANQGSEA. The CDR3 is made up of 14 amino acids. V lost 6 bases to trimming and J lost 5 bases, with 18 bases between them. CDR3 DNA sequence: TGCAGCGTCCTAGGAGGGGGGGCCGGAGATACGCAGTATTTT. Amino acids: CSVLGGGAGDTQYF.

This clone has more than one count but fewer than ten. The chain carries TRBV6-5 and TRBJ2-2; TRBD1 might be the D (6 bases). CDR1 MNHEY and CDR2 SVGAGI come from the germline V gene. CDR3 length: 15 residues. V lost 5 bases, J lost 4 bases, and 14 bases lay in between. CDR3 in amino acids: CASSPQQGATGELFF. The CDR3 nucleotides read TGTGCCAGCAGTCCCCAACAGGGAGCCACCGGGGAGCTGTTTTTT.

V is TRBV29-1 and J is TRBJ2-7; perhaps D is TRBD1 or TRBD2 (5 bases each). Germline lookup yields CDR1 SQVTM and CDR2 ANQGSEA. The ends were cut back, 0 bases at V and 3 bases at J, with 12 bases in the middle. This CDR3 is 14 amino acids long. CDR3 sequence (DNA): TGCAGCGTTGAAGATCGGGGCAGAAGCTACGAGCAGTACTTC. As protein: CSVEDRGRSYEQYF.

The chain couples TRBV30 to TRBJ2-1; 8 nucleotides match TRBD2. Per germline, CDR1 GTSNPN and CDR2 SVGIG (reference sequence). V shed 3 bases and J 0 bases; nucleotides not matched to a gene: 4. The CDR3 contains 15 residues. CDR3 region: CAWSGGDFSYNEQFF. CDR3 nucleotide sequence: TGTGCCTGGAGCGGGGGGGACTTCTCCTACAATGAGCAGTTCTTC.

The CDR3 loop reads CAWTLEGATEAFF. Written as DNA, the CDR3 is TGTGCCTGGACTTTGGAAGGGGCGACTGAAGCTTTCTTT. The J gene is TRBJ1-1, the V gene TRBV30; tentative D call: TRBD1 (5 bases). CDR3 length: 13 residues. Germline V CDR1 and CDR2: GTSNPN, SVGIG (reference sequence). V lost 4 bases to trimming and J lost 5 bases, with 14 bases between them.

J is TRBJ2-7 and V is TRBV29-1, with 7 nucleotides matching TRBD1. The junction had 6 bases not matched to a gene; V was cut back by 4 bases and J by 3 bases. The germline V gene encodes CDR1 SQVTM and CDR2 ANQGSEA. The CDR3 runs to 13 residues. The CDR3 coding sequence is TGCAGCGTTGTTGCAGGGGGTATCTACGAGCAGTACTTC. It is translated as CSVVAGGIYEQYF.

The gene calls are TRBV25-1 and TRBJ2-7, with TRBD1 as a possible D gene (5 bases). The CDR3 is made up of 14 amino acids. V lost 2 bases, J lost 5 bases, and 13 bases lay in between. Germline V CDR1 and CDR2: MGHDK, SYGVNS. The CDR3 sequence: CASSEVGWGHEQYF. CDR3 coding DNA: TGTGCCAGCAGTGAAGTTGGGTGGGGCCACGAGCAGTACTTC.

This clone has a handful of counts. The chain recombines TRBV29-1 with TRBJ2-3, with D possibly matching TRBD2 (7 bases). The CDR3 contains 14 residues. Germline V gene sequence: CDR1 SQVTM, CDR2 ANQGSEA. Trimming stripped 0 bases from V and 7 bases from J, with 14 bases between. Written as DNA, the CDR3 is TGCAGCGTTGAAGATCGGGGGGCGCGAAATACGCAGTATTTT. Translation: CSVEDRGARNTQYF.

This clone was found a few times. This chain links TRBV5-8 with TRBJ2-6, with unresolved D. In germline, CDR1 is SGHTS, CDR2 YDEGEE. The V end was cut by 4 bases, the J end by 2 bases, with 7 bases between. This CDR3 comprises 14 residues. CDR3 residues: CASSPPPGANVLTF. The CDR3 nucleotides read TGTGCCAGCAGCCCCCCCCCTGGGGCCAACGTCCTGACTTTC.

This chain joins TRBV29-1 and TRBJ1-2; D ambiguous. The CDR3 is 14 amino acids. Between the trimmed V and J ends, which lost 5 bases and 0 bases, there was a span of 13 bases. Germline assignment: CDR1 SQVTM and CDR2 ANQGSEA. CDR3 residues: CSVWQSSTNYGYTF. The CDR3 DNA reads as TGCAGCGTTTGGCAGTCTTCTACTAACTATGGCTACACCTTC.

This CDR3 is CASSLGGANTGELFF. The CDR3 DNA follows: TGTGCCAGCAGCTTGGGCGGGGCGAACACCGGGGAGCTGTTTTTT. This sequence joins TRBV5-6 and TRBJ2-2; D perhaps matches TRBD2 (6 bases). Between the trimmed V and J ends, which lost 0 bases and 0 bases, there was a span of 6 bases. This CDR3 has 15 residues. Germline V gene lookup returns CDR1 SGHDT and CDR2 YYEEEE.

The sample holds a few counts of this clone. V gene TRBV5-4 combines with J gene TRBJ1-6; no clear D. With 6 bases removed from V and 7 bases from J, the gap between germline ends came to 17 bases. The CDR3 runs 15 residues. Looked up from germline, CDR1 is SGHNT and CDR2 is YYREEE (reference sequence). The CDR3 spells CASTPREELNSPLHF. In nucleotides, the CDR3 is TGTGCCAGCACCCCACGGGAGGAGCTCAATTCACCCCTCCACTTT.

The chain has TRBV2 and TRBJ2-2, with D maybe TRBD1 (6 bases). In germline, CDR1 is SNHLY, CDR2 FYNNEI. The length of the CDR3 is 15 residues. Trimming left V 1 base short and J 0 bases short, with 6 bases between. CDR3 amino acids: CASSEGTANTGELFF. Written as DNA, the CDR3 is TGTGCCAGCAGTGAAGGGACAGCGAACACCGGGGAGCTGTTTTTT. Combining the CDR3 with reference TRBV2 and TRBJ2-2 gives the whole variable domain EPEVTQTPSHQVTQMGQEVILRCVPISNHLYFYWYRQILGQKVEFLVSFYNNEISEKSEIFDDQFSVERPDGSNFTLKIRSTKLEDSAMYFCASSEGTANTGELFFGEGSRLTVL.

This clone was seen only once. This chain joins TRBV7-2 and TRBJ2-7; no clear D gene. CDR1 is SGHTA, CDR2 FQGNSA, per germline. Trimming stripped 5 bases from V and 2 bases from J, with 10 bases between. The CDR3 spans 13 residues. The CDR3, as DNA: TGTGCCAGCAGCGCCGTAACAACCTACGAGCAGTACTTC. This sequence encodes CASSAVTTYEQYF.

By its share, this clone is medium-sized. V is TRBV2 and J is TRBJ2-3, with D possibly TRBD2 on 5 matching bases. V gave up 10 bases and J gave up 5 bases, with 10 bases separating them. There are 11 residues in the CDR3. In germline, CDR1 is SNHLY, CDR2 FYNNEI. CDR3 nucleotides: TGTGCCACCTCTGGACTAGATACGCAGTATTTT. Translating it yields CATSGLDTQYF. The whole variable domain, filled in from reference TRBV2 and TRBJ2-3, reads EPEVTQTPSHQVTQMGQEVILRCVPISNHLYFYWYRQILGQKVEFLVSFYNNEISEKSEIFDDQFSVERPDGSNFTLKIRSTKLEDSAMYFCATSGLDTQYFGPGTRLTVL.

The table lists this clone with a few counts. This chain uses TRBV5-4 with TRBJ2-1; no clear D. The CDR3 runs 13 residues. Germline V lookup: CDR1 SGHNT, CDR2 YYREEE (reference sequence). V dropped 0 bases and J dropped 4 bases, with 5 bases sitting between them. The CDR3, as DNA: TGTGCCAGCAGCTTGGACACTTACAATGAGCAGTTCTTC. Protein product: CASSLDTYNEQFF.

The rearrangement uses TRBV11-2 and TRBJ1-4; D is unclear. Trimming took 5 bases from V and 0 from J, leaving 10 bases between them. CDR1 SGHAT and CDR2 FQNNGV come from the germline V gene. CDR3 length: 15 residues. The CDR3 sequence: CASSAYFSTNEKLFF. The CDR3 DNA sequence: TGTGCCAGCAGCGCTTACTTCTCAACTAATGAAAAACTGTTTTTT.

This chain connects TRBV4-2 to TRBJ2-7; 9 nucleotides line up with TRBD1. Germline CDR1 LGHNA, CDR2 YNFKEQ. This CDR3 comprises 14 residues. J lost 2 bases, V lost 6 bases, and 5 bases had no gene match. CDR3 DNA: TGTGCCAGCAGGAGGACAGGGGAAGCCTACGAGCAGTACTTC. It translates to CASRRTGEAYEQYF.

This clone was observed a few times. The chain uses TRBV13 and TRBJ2-7, with 11 nucleotides matching TRBD2. Germline V CDR1 and CDR2: PRHDT, FYEKMQ (reference sequence). The CDR3 sequence is 15 residues long. Trimming took 0 bases from V and 4 from J; bases not matched to a gene: 2. The CDR3 sequence: CASSLGTSGDYEQYF. For the CDR3, the DNA is TGTGCCAGCAGCTTAGGGACTAGCGGGGATTACGAGCAGTACTTC.

This clone was counted a few times. The chain links TRBV12-5 to TRBJ1-5; 7 bases line up with TRBD1. Germline V lookup: CDR1 LGHNT, CDR2 FRNRAP. V was clipped by 7 bases and J by 10 bases; unmatched bases: 10. This CDR3 region has 13 residues. Here the CDR3 reads CASDPGQAPPQHF. The CDR3, as DNA: TGTGCTAGTGACCCCGGACAGGCGCCTCCCCAGCATTTT.

This clone was recorded once. The chain carries TRBV4-1 and TRBJ1-1; 11 nucleotides agree with TRBD1. J gave up 4 bases and V 2 bases, and 3 bases lay outside the gene matches. The CDR3 totals 15 residues. Germline V gene lookup returns CDR1 MGHRA and CDR2 YSYEKL. In DNA form, the CDR3 reads TGCGCCAGCAGCCAACGGACAGGGGGCATCACTGAAGCTTTCTTT. It yields the protein CASSQRTGGITEAFF.

V is TRBV29-1 and J is TRBJ1-2; 9 bases are a match to TRBD1. Trimming cost V 7 bases and J 7 bases; bases outside gene matches: 4. Germline-derived CDR1 and CDR2 are SQVTM and ANQGSEA. This CDR3 is built from 11 residues. CDR3 DNA: TGCAGCGATAGGGACAGGGCTGGCTACACCTTC. It translates to CSDRDRAGYTF.

This clone was observed a handful of times. This sequence joins TRBV5-6 and TRBJ2-7, with D maybe TRBD2 (6 bases). CDR1 is SGHDT and CDR2 is YYEEEE in the germline V gene. With 6 bases removed from V and 3 bases from J, the gap between germline ends came to 19 bases. The CDR3 spans 15 residues. The CDR3 DNA reads TGTGCCAGCAACAACCTAGCGAGGAGCATCTACGAGCAGTACTTC. Amino acid sequence: CASNNLARSIYEQYF. Complete variable domain (other parts from reference TRBV5-6 and TRBJ2-7): DAGVTQSPTHLIKTRGQQVTLRCSPKSGHDTVSWYQQALGQGPQFIFQYYEEEERQRGNFPDRFSGHQFPNYSSELNVNALLLGDSALYLCASNNLARSIYEQYFGPGTRLTVT.

This clone was detected only a few times. The chain has TRBV5-5 and TRBJ2-5; TRBD2 matches at 14 bases. The germline gives CDR1 SGHKS, CDR2 YYEKEE (reference sequence). The CDR3 sequence is 17 residues long. V lost 3 bases, J lost 3 bases, and 7 bases stayed unmatched. The CDR3 sequence: CASSWGQTSGREETQYF. The CDR3, as DNA: TGTGCCAGCAGCTGGGGCCAGACTAGCGGGAGGGAAGAGACCCAGTACTTC.

This sequence joins TRBV29-1 and TRBJ1-1; D unclear. Germline V gives CDR1 SQVTM, CDR2 ANQGSEA. V lost 7 bases and J 0 bases, leaving 6 bases between the germline ends. The CDR3 runs to 11 residues. The CDR3 loop is CSAHMNTEAFF. CDR3 nucleotides: TGCAGCGCCCATATGAACACTGAAGCTTTCTTT.

This chain connects TRBV4-1 to TRBJ2-5; D not certain. Trimming took off 4 bases at V and 2 bases at J, with 14 bases between the two ends. CDR1 and CDR2 from the germline V gene are MGHRA and YSYEKL. This CDR3 is 15 amino acids long. The CDR3: CASSPRVALQETQYF. The DNA for the CDR3 is TGCGCCAGCAGCCCCCGGGTGGCTCTACAAGAGACCCAGTACTTC.